The subject of this entry is one TCR beta chain. This sample was included in a study of blood T cell repertoires in COVID-19. The assay was immunoSEQ multiplex PCR, and TCRdb's table has in-frame clones only and misses some. The sample lists 130,000 to 150,000 clones, around 80% occurring once. The V and J ends lost 4 bases and 7 bases respectively, with 16 bases between them. The length of the CDR3 is 15 residues. Germline-derived CDR1 and CDR2 are ENHRY and SYGVKD. Input material: peripheral blood. This TCR was recovered from a woman between 45 and 60 years old in a cohort sampled during active or convalescent COVID-19. The chain recombines TRBV10-3 with TRBJ1-4; D is undetermined. DNA of the CDR3: TGTGCCATCAGTGGATCGACGGGGAGTGGTGAAAAACTGTTTTTT. Translating it yields CAISGSTGSGEKLFF.